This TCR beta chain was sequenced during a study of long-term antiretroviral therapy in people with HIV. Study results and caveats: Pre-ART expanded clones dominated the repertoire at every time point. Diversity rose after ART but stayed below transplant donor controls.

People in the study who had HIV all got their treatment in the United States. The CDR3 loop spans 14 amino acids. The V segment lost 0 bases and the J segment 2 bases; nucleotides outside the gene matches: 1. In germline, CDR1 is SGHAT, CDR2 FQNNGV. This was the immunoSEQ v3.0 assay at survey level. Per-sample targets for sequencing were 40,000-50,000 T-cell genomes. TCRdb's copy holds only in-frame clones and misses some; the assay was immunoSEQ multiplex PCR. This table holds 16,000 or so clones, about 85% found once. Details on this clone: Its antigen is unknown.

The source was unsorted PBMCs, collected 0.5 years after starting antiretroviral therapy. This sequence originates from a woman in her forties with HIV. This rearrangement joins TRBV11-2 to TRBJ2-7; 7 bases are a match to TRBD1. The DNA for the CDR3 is TGTGCCAGCAGCTTAGAGGGGACAGCCTACGAGCAGTACTTC. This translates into CASSLEGTAYEQYF.